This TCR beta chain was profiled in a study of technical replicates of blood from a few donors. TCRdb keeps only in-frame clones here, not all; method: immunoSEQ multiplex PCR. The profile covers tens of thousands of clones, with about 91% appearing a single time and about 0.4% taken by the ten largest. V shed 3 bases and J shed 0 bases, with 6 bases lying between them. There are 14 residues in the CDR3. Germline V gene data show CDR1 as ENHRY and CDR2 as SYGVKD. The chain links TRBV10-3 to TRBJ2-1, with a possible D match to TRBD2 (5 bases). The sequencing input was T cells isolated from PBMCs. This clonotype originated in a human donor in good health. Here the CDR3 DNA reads TGTGCCATCAGTGATGGGAGCTCCTACAATGAGCAGTTCTTC. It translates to CAISDGSSYNEQFF.